These T cell receptor beta chains were read from a single sample in a study of blood T cell repertoires in COVID-19. The method was immunoSEQ multiplex PCR; TCRdb's version includes in-frame clones alone and lacks a portion of them. In the table there are roughly 200,000 clones, around 78% of which are singletons. The sequenced sample was peripheral blood. Receptor source: a woman aged 80 or over with active or convalescent COVID-19. Both conserved end residues are part of each CDR3. Each record gives: V gene, J gene, clone size, D gene, CDR3 protein, CDR3 DNA. The D gene is left open where the match is weak. Size is omitted from some rows. Given values are once, few, many or a class for expanded clones.

>TRBV5-1|TRBJ1-2|-|-
CASSWGDGVRTNYGYTF
TGCGCCAGCAGCTGGGGGGACGGCGTAAGAACTAACTATGGCTACACCTTC
>TRBV6-6|TRBJ1-3|-|-
CASSPHSGSGNTIYF
TGTGCCAGCAGTCCGCACTCCGGGTCTGGAAACACCATATATTTT
>TRBV28|TRBJ2-2|-|TRBD1
CASSIQGTGELFF
TGTGCCAGCAGTATACAGGGGACCGGGGAGCTGTTTTTT
>TRBV4-3|TRBJ1-5|-|TRBD1
CASSQDGQGHHQPQHF
TGCGCCAGCAGCCAAGACGGACAGGGTCACCATCAGCCCCAGCATTTT
>TRBV3-1/TRBV3-2|TRBJ1-4|-|TRBD1
CASSQEPGGFGEKLFF
TGTGCCAGCAGCCAAGAGCCAGGGGGCTTTGGTGAAAAACTGTTTTTT
>TRBV4-1|TRBJ2-5|-|TRBD2
CASSQESLTSGGQETQYF
TGCGCCAGCAGCCAAGAAAGTTTAACTAGCGGGGGTCAAGAGACCCAGTACTTC
>TRBV29-1|TRBJ2-5|-|-
CSANRAQETQYF
TGCAGCGCCAACAGGGCCCAAGAGACCCAGTACTTC
>TRBV3-1/TRBV3-2|TRBJ2-2|-|-
CASSQRGTGELFF
TGTGCCAGCAGCCAAAGAGGGACCGGGGAGCTGTTTTTT
>TRBV10-3|TRBJ1-2|once|-
CAISESMIGDYGYTF
TGTGCCATCAGTGAGTCAATGATAGGAGACTATGGCTACACCTTC
>TRBV6-5|TRBJ2-1|-|-
CASSYSRTDNEQFF
TGTGCCAGCAGTTACTCGAGGACAGACAATGAGCAGTTCTTC
>TRBV19|TRBJ2-5|-|TRBD2
CASTETSGGSRLETQYF
TGTGCCAGTACCGAGACTAGCGGGGGGTCCAGGTTAGAGACCCAGTACTTC
>TRBV28|TRBJ1-5|-|-
CATEGRGNQPQHF
TGTGCCACTGAGGGCCGGGGTAATCAGCCCCAGCATTTT
>TRBV5-1|TRBJ1-3|-|-
CASSLASSGNTIYF
TGCGCCAGCAGCTTGGCGTCTTCTGGAAACACCATATATTTT
>TRBV5-6|TRBJ1-4|-|-
CASSFKITATNEKLFF
TGTGCCAGCAGCTTTAAGATAACAGCAACTAATGAAAAACTGTTTTTT
>TRBV11-2|TRBJ1-1|-|-
CASSRLDTEAFF
TGTGCCAGCAGTCGACTGGACACTGAAGCTTTCTTT
>TRBV5-1|TRBJ2-5|-|-
CASSLSVSQETQYF
TGCGCCAGCAGCTTGTCTGTGTCTCAAGAGACCCAGTACTTC
>TRBV7-2|TRBJ2-3|-|-
CASSSQTRDTQYF
TGTGCCAGCAGCTCCCAAACAAGAGATACGCAGTATTTT
>TRBV4-2|TRBJ1-2|once|TRBD1
CASSQERTGYGYTF
TGTGCCAGCAGCCAAGAAAGGACAGGATATGGCTACACCTTC
>TRBV5-4|TRBJ2-5|few|TRBD2
CASRPGLEETQYF
TGTGCCAGCAGGCCGGGACTAGAAGAGACCCAGTACTTC
>TRBV9|TRBJ2-1|-|TRBD1
CASSVGQGGEQFF
TGTGCCAGCAGCGTTGGACAGGGTGGTGAGCAGTTCTTC
>TRBV3-1/TRBV3-2|TRBJ1-2|once|-
CASSQGTLGYTF
TGTGCCAGCAGCCAAGGGACACTTGGCTACACCTTC
>TRBV7-6|TRBJ1-2|-|-
CASSPGGSGLFGGYTF
TGTGCCAGCAGCCCCGGCGGGAGCGGACTATTCGGGGGCTACACCTTC
>TRBV28|TRBJ2-5|-|TRBD1
CASSSSRGRETQYF
TGTGCCAGCAGCTCCAGCAGGGGGCGTGAGACCCAGTACTTC
>TRBV5-4|TRBJ2-3|-|TRBD1
CASSLDRGRPTDTQYF
TGTGCCAGCAGCTTGGACAGGGGGCGCCCCACAGATACGCAGTATTTT
>TRBV30|TRBJ1-5|many|TRBD1
CAWSRQGEVNQPQHF
TGTGCCTGGAGCCGACAGGGGGAAGTCAATCAGCCCCAGCATTTT
>TRBV3-1/TRBV3-2|TRBJ2-1|-|TRBD1
CASSYSGTGRDLEFF
TGTGCCAGCAGCTATTCCGGGACAGGAAGGGATTTGGAGTTCTTC
>TRBV5-1|TRBJ2-2|-|TRBD2
CASSSEPSGGNTGELFF
TGCGCCAGCAGCTCCGAACCTAGCGGGGGGAACACCGGGGAGCTGTTTTTT
>TRBV6-5|TRBJ2-4|-|TRBD2
CASSRGVAKNIQYF
TGTGCCAGCAGCCGGGGGGTAGCCAAAAACATTCAGTACTTC
>TRBV2|TRBJ1-2|few|-
CASSTQGSYGYTF
TGTGCCAGCAGTACACAGGGTTCCTATGGCTACACCTTC
>TRBV28|TRBJ1-1|-|-
CASIRAGSTEAFF
TGTGCCAGCATTAGGGCCGGGAGCACTGAAGCTTTCTTT
>TRBV5-1|TRBJ2-3|-|-
CASSTTGPGALTDTQYF
TGCGCCAGCAGCACCACAGGGCCCGGTGCTCTCACAGATACGCAGTATTTT
>TRBV13|TRBJ2-7|-|TRBD1
CASSPGQGWEYEQYF
TGTGCCAGCAGCCCCGGACAGGGTTGGGAGTACGAGCAGTACTTC
>TRBV13|TRBJ2-7|-|TRBD2
CASSAPSGGHYEQYF
TGTGCCAGCAGCGCACCTAGCGGGGGGCACTACGAGCAGTACTTC
>TRBV6-5|TRBJ1-1|-|-
CASRARQDSEAFF
TGTGCCAGCCGGGCGAGACAGGATTCTGAAGCTTTCTTT
>TRBV7-9|TRBJ1-1|-|-
CASSLATQGSAFF
TGTGCCAGCAGCTTGGCGACGCAGGGGAGCGCTTTCTTT
>TRBV2|TRBJ1-2|-|-
CASSGTSNYGYTF
TGTGCCAGCAGCGGGACATCTAACTATGGCTACACCTTC
>TRBV5-1|TRBJ2-1|-|-
CASSPGTYNEQFF
TGCGCCAGCAGCCCCGGGACCTACAATGAGCAGTTCTTC
>TRBV4-1|TRBJ2-5|-|TRBD1
CASRRDRVGQETQYF
TGCGCCAGCAGGCGGGACAGGGTCGGACAAGAGACCCAGTACTTC
>TRBV5-1|TRBJ2-3|few|TRBD2
CASSLQTSADTQYF
TGCGCCAGCAGCCTCCAGACTAGCGCAGATACGCAGTATTTT
>TRBV4-3|TRBJ1-1|-|TRBD1
CASSKSDRGDTEAFF
TGCGCCAGCAGCAAGTCGGACAGGGGAGATACTGAAGCTTTCTTT
>TRBV7-8|TRBJ2-3|-|TRBD1
CASSLLGGLADTQYF
TGTGCCAGCAGCTTATTAGGGGGCCTGGCAGATACGCAGTATTTT